These T cell receptor beta chains were read from a single sample in a study of cytomegalovirus exposure and HLA in healthy donors. TCRdb keeps only in-frame clones here, not all; method: immunoSEQ multiplex PCR. The table shows some 210,000 clones, with around 86% occurring only once. Sample: PBMCs. All receptors come from a woman aged 18-29 years in good health and CMV-seropositive. Both conserved end residues are part of each CDR3. Each record gives: J gene, V gene, D gene, clone size, CDR3 DNA, CDR3 protein. A D gene is named only where the DNA matches it firmly. Clone size is not always given. Where it is, it says once, few, many or a class for expanded clones.

J gene: TRBJ1-1; V gene: TRBV7-9; D gene: -; clone size: once; CDR3 DNA: TGTGCCAGCAGCTTAGGAGCGAACACTGAAGCTTTCTTT; CDR3 protein: CASSLGANTEAFF
J gene: TRBJ1-2; V gene: TRBV30; D gene: TRBD1; clone size: few; CDR3 DNA: TGTGCCTGGGGGGACAGTGGCTACACCTTC; CDR3 protein: CAWGDSGYTF
J gene: TRBJ2-5; V gene: TRBV27; D gene: TRBD2; clone size: once; CDR3 DNA: TGTGCCAGCAGTTTATCGCCTAGCGGGAGGCTCCGAGAGACCCAGTACTTC; CDR3 protein: CASSLSPSGRLRETQYF
J gene: TRBJ1-3; V gene: TRBV5-1; D gene: TRBD1; clone size: -; CDR3 DNA: TGCGCCAGCAGCTTCGGACAGGGAATGGCCGGAAACACCATATATTTT; CDR3 protein: CASSFGQGMAGNTIYF
J gene: TRBJ1-1; V gene: TRBV5-1; D gene: TRBD1; clone size: -; CDR3 DNA: TGCGCCAGCAGCTTTACAGGGGGCAAGTACACTGAAGCTTTCTTT; CDR3 protein: CASSFTGGKYTEAFF
J gene: TRBJ1-2; V gene: TRBV18; D gene: -; clone size: -; CDR3 DNA: TGTGCCAGCTCACCCGCGACAGCAGATGGCTACACCTTC; CDR3 protein: CASSPATADGYTF
J gene: TRBJ1-5; V gene: TRBV6-5; D gene: -; clone size: -; CDR3 DNA: TGTGCCAGCAGTTACAGCGTGCGGGGAGGCCAGCCCCAGCATTTT; CDR3 protein: CASSYSVRGGQPQHF
J gene: TRBJ2-2; V gene: TRBV11-3; D gene: -; clone size: once; CDR3 DNA: TGTGCCAGCAGCTTAGGGTCAGGGTTTGAGTCCGGGGAGCTGTTTTTT; CDR3 protein: CASSLGSGFESGELFF
J gene: TRBJ2-1; V gene: TRBV6-4; D gene: -; clone size: -; CDR3 DNA: TGTGCCAGCAGTGAAGTCACCGGGAGCAATGAGCAGTTCTTC; CDR3 protein: CASSEVTGSNEQFF
J gene: TRBJ1-1; V gene: TRBV4-1; D gene: TRBD1; clone size: -; CDR3 DNA: TGCGCCAGCACCCCAGGGACAGGGCGGACTTCGGCTGAAGCTTTCTTT; CDR3 protein: CASTPGTGRTSAEAFF
J gene: TRBJ2-1; V gene: TRBV4-1; D gene: TRBD2; clone size: -; CDR3 DNA: TGCGCCAGCAGCCAAAATTGGGGTAGCGGGGCTTACAATGAGCAGTTCTTC; CDR3 protein: CASSQNWGSGAYNEQFF
J gene: TRBJ1-1; V gene: TRBV19; D gene: -; clone size: -; CDR3 DNA: TGTGCCAGTAGTAAAGGGGGTTTGGGCACTGAAGCTTTCTTT; CDR3 protein: CASSKGGLGTEAFF
J gene: TRBJ2-7; V gene: TRBV19; D gene: TRBD1; clone size: -; CDR3 DNA: TGTGCCAGTAGTAGGACAGGGGACTACGAGCAGTACTTC; CDR3 protein: CASSRTGDYEQYF
J gene: TRBJ1-2; V gene: TRBV6-1; D gene: TRBD1; clone size: -; CDR3 DNA: TGTGCCAGCAGTGTTGCAGACAGGGGGTATGGCTACACCTTC; CDR3 protein: CASSVADRGYGYTF
J gene: TRBJ1-5; V gene: TRBV10-2; D gene: TRBD1; clone size: few; CDR3 DNA: TGCGCCAGCGGCGGGACAGCTATGAGCAATCAGCCCCAGCATTTT; CDR3 protein: CASGGTAMSNQPQHF
J gene: TRBJ2-1; V gene: TRBV28; D gene: TRBD1; clone size: -; CDR3 DNA: TGTGCCAGCAGTCCTCTAGGAGGGGACAGGGAGAGTGAGCAGTTCTTC; CDR3 protein: CASSPLGGDRESEQFF
J gene: TRBJ2-2; V gene: TRBV4-2; D gene: TRBD1; clone size: -; CDR3 DNA: TGTGCCAGCAGCCAAAAAAGACAGGGTGGGACCGGGGAGCTGTTTTTT; CDR3 protein: CASSQKRQGGTGELFF
J gene: TRBJ2-3; V gene: TRBV7-2; D gene: TRBD2; clone size: -; CDR3 DNA: TGTGCCAGCAGCTTCGTAGCGGGAGGGCCAGATACGCAGTATTTT; CDR3 protein: CASSFVAGGPDTQYF
J gene: TRBJ1-2; V gene: TRBV27; D gene: -; clone size: -; CDR3 DNA: TGTGCCAGCAGTTTATCGGAAACAGGGATCTGGGGCTACACCTTC; CDR3 protein: CASSLSETGIWGYTF
J gene: TRBJ1-2; V gene: TRBV7-8; D gene: -; clone size: few; CDR3 DNA: TGTGCCAGCAGCCCGGGAGACGAAGCTAACTATGGCTACACCTTC; CDR3 protein: CASSPGDEANYGYTF
J gene: TRBJ2-3; V gene: TRBV2; D gene: TRBD2; clone size: -; CDR3 DNA: TGTGCCAGCAGGGTTAGCGGGAGTGGAACAGATACGCAGTATTTT; CDR3 protein: CASRVSGSGTDTQYF
J gene: TRBJ1-1; V gene: TRBV18; D gene: -; clone size: -; CDR3 DNA: TGTGCCAGCTCACGAGTGACAGAGAACACTGAAGCTTTCTTT; CDR3 protein: CASSRVTENTEAFF
J gene: TRBJ1-5; V gene: TRBV6-6; D gene: TRBD1; clone size: -; CDR3 DNA: TGTGCCAGCAGTTACTCGACAGGGGGTTATCAGCCCCAGCATTTT; CDR3 protein: CASSYSTGGYQPQHF
J gene: TRBJ1-1; V gene: TRBV15; D gene: -; clone size: -; CDR3 DNA: TGTGCCACCAGCAGAGTTCAGGGATTGAACACTGAAGCTTTCTTT; CDR3 protein: CATSRVQGLNTEAFF
J gene: TRBJ1-5; V gene: TRBV28; D gene: -; clone size: -; CDR3 DNA: TGTGCCAGCAGCTACGACAGGTCTTATAGCAATCAGCCCCAGCATTTT; CDR3 protein: CASSYDRSYSNQPQHF
J gene: TRBJ1-1; V gene: TRBV19; D gene: TRBD1; clone size: -; CDR3 DNA: TGTGCCAGTAGTATCTTGGGGACAGCCATGAACACTGAAGCTTTCTTT; CDR3 protein: CASSILGTAMNTEAFF
J gene: TRBJ2-1; V gene: TRBV9; D gene: TRBD2; clone size: -; CDR3 DNA: TGTGCCAGCAGCGTAGTAACTAGCGGGAGCTCCTACAATGAGCAGTTCTTC; CDR3 protein: CASSVVTSGSSYNEQFF
J gene: TRBJ2-1; V gene: TRBV4-2; D gene: -; clone size: -; CDR3 DNA: TGTGCCAGCAGCCAAGATAGACTCACCTACAATGAGCAGTTCTTC; CDR3 protein: CASSQDRLTYNEQFF
J gene: TRBJ1-3; V gene: TRBV2; D gene: TRBD1; clone size: -; CDR3 DNA: TGTGCCAGCAGTACCGGGACAGGGAGCTCTGGAAACACCATATATTTT; CDR3 protein: CASSTGTGSSGNTIYF
J gene: TRBJ2-1; V gene: TRBV15; D gene: TRBD2; clone size: once; CDR3 DNA: TGTGCCACCAGCAGTTTAAGCGGGAGGGAGTACTACAATGAGCAGTTCTTC; CDR3 protein: CATSSLSGREYYNEQFF
J gene: TRBJ1-4; V gene: TRBV28; D gene: -; clone size: -; CDR3 DNA: TGTGCCAGCAGGGGAGGGGACGGTGAAAAACTGTTTTTT; CDR3 protein: CASRGGDGEKLFF
J gene: TRBJ2-6; V gene: TRBV5-1; D gene: -; clone size: -; CDR3 DNA: TGCGCCAGCAGCTTGGGTGACACCATCTCTGGGGCCAACGTCCTGACTTTC; CDR3 protein: CASSLGDTISGANVLTF
J gene: TRBJ1-2; V gene: TRBV4-1; D gene: TRBD1; clone size: -; CDR3 DNA: TGCGCCAGCAGCCAAGGCCAGGGGGCGCGTGGCTACACCTTC; CDR3 protein: CASSQGQGARGYTF